The 9 T cell receptor beta chains reported below all come from one sample, sequenced in a study of regulatory T cells in long-lasting Graves disease. Researchers made TCR beta libraries by using iRepertoire HTBI primers and running Arm-PCR on CDR3 regions. TCRdb called the multiplex PCR reads again in MiXCR, with one record for every CDR3 protein. The profile shows under 450,000 distinct CDR3 sequences, roughly 25% of them singletons. Time point reported: persistent/refractory GD, antithyroid drugs over 5 years with positive TRAb. Isolated PBMC RNA provided the starting material for the TCR library. Sequenced material: peripheral blood mononuclear cells (PBMCs), taken when the disease was refractory, from a patient treated with antithyroid drugs. The receptor source for this set is a woman in her 40s with Graves disease.

V usage is TRBV6-1 and J usage is TRBJ1-3; 7 positions agree with TRBD1. This CDR3 comprises 14 residues. J lost 2 bases, V lost 6 bases, and 4 bases had no gene match. Germline V gene sequence: CDR1 MNHNS, CDR2 SASEGT. This CDR3 reads CASRTDRAGNTIYF. CDR3 nucleotides: TGTGCCAGCAGGACCGACAGGGCTGGAAACACCATATATTTT.

This chain joins TRBV4-1 and TRBJ1-2; 8 bases are a match to TRBD1. The V segment lost 0 bases and the J segment 4 bases; nucleotides outside the gene matches: 10. CDR1 is MGHRA and CDR2 is YSYEKL in the germline V gene. The CDR3 loop spans 17 amino acids. The CDR3 region is CASSQESGQGASYGYTF. The CDR3 nucleotides are TGCGCCAGCAGCCAAGAATCGGGGCAGGGGGCGAGCTATGGCTACACCTTC.

This clonotype was recorded a few times. V is TRBV5-1 and J is TRBJ2-7, with D possibly being TRBD1 (5 bases). The CDR3 is 15 residues long. The germline CDR1 and CDR2 sequences are SGHRS and YFSETQ. Trimming removed 4 bases at V and 1 base at J, with 15 bases between. The CDR3 DNA follows: TGCGCCAGCAGCCCGGGCTCGACAGTGTCCTACGAGCAGTACTTC. Translated: CASSPGSTVSYEQYF.

This clonotype was counted a few times. This chain's CDR3 is CASSFRGDNSPLHF. The DNA for the CDR3 is TGCGCCAGCAGCTTCAGGGGGGATAATTCACCCCTCCACTTT. V is TRBV5-1 and J is TRBJ1-6; the match to TRBD1 covers 7 bases. Germline values: CDR1 SGHRS, CDR2 YFSETQ. The CDR3 is 14 residues long. V shed 2 bases and J 5 bases; nucleotides not matched to a gene: 1.

This clonotype was detected ten times or more. This rearrangement joins TRBV3-1 to TRBJ2-5; a possible D gene is TRBD2 (5 bases). This CDR3 contains 12 residues. The germline V gene has CDR1 LGHDT and CDR2 YNNKEL (reference sequence). Trimming stripped 4 bases from V and 7 bases from J, with 10 bases between. The CDR3 loop reads CASSPGEGTQYF. The CDR3 DNA reads as TGTGCCAGCAGCCCCGGAGAGGGGACCCAGTACTTC.

The chain carries TRBV7-9 and TRBJ1-1, with TRBD1 identical over 7 bases. Germline V gives CDR1 SEHNR, CDR2 FQNEAQ (reference sequence). The CDR3 covers 20 residues. Losses at the gene ends were 3 bases for V and 2 bases for J; bases not matched to a gene: 21. This CDR3 reads CASSFYDRVKPDGLNTEAFF. The CDR3 bases are TGTGCCAGCAGCTTTTACGACAGGGTAAAACCCGACGGACTCAACACTGAAGCTTTCTTT.

This clonotype was seen ten or more times. The chain recombines TRBV2 with TRBJ1-1, with D possibly matching TRBD1 (5 bases). Germline V gene sequence: CDR1 SNHLY, CDR2 FYNNEI. This CDR3 is 14 amino acids long. V was cut by 6 bases and J by 0 bases, with 11 bases left in between. CDR3 region: CASRRDGLNTEAFF. The CDR3 nucleotides are TGTGCCAGCAGGAGGGACGGGTTGAACACTGAAGCTTTCTTT.

V usage is TRBV28 and J usage is TRBJ2-1, with D possibly TRBD1 on 5 matching bases. The CDR3 extends over 11 amino acids. Deletions cut 5 bases from V and 9 bases from J, with 8 bases between. Germline V gene data show CDR1 as MDHEN and CDR2 as SYDVKM. CDR3 protein: CASSQGSEQFF. For the CDR3, the DNA is TGTGCCAGCAGTCAGGGTAGTGAGCAGTTCTTC. The variable domain in full, completed from reference TRBV28 and TRBJ2-1, reads DVKVTQSSRYLVKRTGEKVFLECVQDMDHENMFWYRQDPGLGLRLIYFSYDVKMKEKGDIPEGYSVSREKKERFSLILESASTNQTSMYLCASSQGSEQFFGPGTRLTVL.

Regarding this clonotype: A far larger clone lies a single base away; this is likely a read error. The genes are TRBV6-8 and TRBJ2-7; TRBD2 aligns across 8 bases. Per the germline V gene, CDR1 is MNHGY and CDR2 is SAAAGT. V gave up 9 bases and J gave up 0 bases; unmatched junction bases: 4. This CDR3 is built from 13 residues. As DNA, the CDR3 is TGTGCCAGACGAACTAGCGGCTCCTACGAGCAGTACTTC. Its protein product is CARRTSGSYEQYF.